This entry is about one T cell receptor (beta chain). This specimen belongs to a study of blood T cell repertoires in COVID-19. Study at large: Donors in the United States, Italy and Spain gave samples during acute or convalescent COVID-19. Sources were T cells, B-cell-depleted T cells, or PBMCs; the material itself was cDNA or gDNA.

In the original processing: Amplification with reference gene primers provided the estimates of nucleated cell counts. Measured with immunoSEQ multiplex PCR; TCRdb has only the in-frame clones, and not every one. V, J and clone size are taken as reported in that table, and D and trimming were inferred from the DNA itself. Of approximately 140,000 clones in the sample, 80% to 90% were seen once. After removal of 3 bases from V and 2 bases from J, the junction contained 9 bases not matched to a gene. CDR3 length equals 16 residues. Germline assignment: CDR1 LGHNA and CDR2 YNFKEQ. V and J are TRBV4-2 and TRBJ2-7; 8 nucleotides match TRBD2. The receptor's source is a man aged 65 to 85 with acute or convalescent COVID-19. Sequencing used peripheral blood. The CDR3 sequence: CASSQSSTSGPYEQYF. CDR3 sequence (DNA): TGTGCCAGCAGCCAGAGCAGCACTAGCGGACCCTACGAGCAGTACTTC.